The TCR beta chain described here comes from a study of blood T cells in healthy people across ages. The CDR3 is 15 residues long. Germline CDR1 LNHNV, CDR2 YYDKDF (reference sequence). V was trimmed by 0 bases and J by 8 bases, leaving 16 bases between them. Remarks on this clonotype: Its antigen is unidentified.

Regarding the study as a whole: Correlation between TCR beta diversity and naive T cell percentage was strong.

A second PCR, run for about 6 to 12 cycles, used a sample-barcoded 5' primer plus a J-beta primer mix. In TCRdb, the 5' RACE reads were re-called with MiXCR into one record per CDR3 protein. Here the sample spans about 720,000 distinct CDR3 sequences, 22% being singletons. Sequenced sample: blood. The V call is TRBV15, the J call TRBJ1-2; D is perhaps TRBD1 (6 bases). The receptor was isolated from a man aged 65 to 79 in good health. This chain's CDR3 is CATSRDSRGGVGYTF. CDR3 nucleotide sequence: TGTGCCACCAGCAGAGATTCCAGGGGCGGTGTCGGCTACACCTTC.